These T cell receptor beta chains were read from a single sample in a study of OX40 agonist ivuxolimab in advanced cancers. Assay: immunoSEQ multiplex PCR; the TCRdb copy retains only in-frame clones and omits some. The sample includes about 24,000 clones, around 77% of them seen just once. The input for sequencing was CD4+ or CD8+ T cells sorted from blood, taken in a trial of the OX40 agonist ivuxolimab. Source of these receptors: an adult with an advanced solid tumor such as melanoma, head and neck, liver or kidney cancer. The CDR3 runs from the conserved cysteine through the conserved F or W. Each record gives: CDR3 length, J gene, D gene, V gene, clone size, CDR3 DNA, CDR3 protein. The D gene is left open where the match is weak. The listing skips clone size in some rows; elsewhere it reads once, few, many or a size class.

14 TRBJ2-7 - TRBV7-9 - TGTGCCAGCACCCTATCGGACAGACCCTACGAGCAGTACTTC CASTLSDRPYEQYF
14 TRBJ1-2 - TRBV4-1 - TGCGCCAGCAGCCAAGTGGACGGCATCTATGGCTACACCTTC CASSQVDGIYGYTF
15 TRBJ2-1 TRBD2 TRBV6-5 - TGTGCCAGCAGTCTAAGCGGGGGGGACTACAATGAGCAGTTCTTC CASSLSGGDYNEQFF
16 TRBJ2-1 TRBD2 TRBV6-4 once TGTGCCAGCAGTGACTCGGAGCGGGGGCCTATCAATGAGCAGTTCTTC CASSDSERGPINEQFF
11 TRBJ2-7 - TRBV7-9 few TGTGCCAGCAGCTTAGGACTAGAGCAGTACTTC CASSLGLEQYF
13 TRBJ1-1 - TRBV18 - TGTGCCAGCTCACCGGATATGAACACTGAAGCTTTCTTT CASSPDMNTEAFF
14 TRBJ2-7 - TRBV6-5 - TGTGCCAGCAGTTACTCCGGTCCCTCCTACGAGCAGTACTTC CASSYSGPSYEQYF
19 TRBJ1-3 TRBD1 TRBV11-1 few TGTGCCAGCAGCTTCGGGACAGGGGGGTTACGCCTCCTCGGAAACACCATATATTTT CASSFGTGGLRLLGNTIYF
12 TRBJ1-2 - TRBV25-1 once TGTGCCAGCAGTGAAGGGAACTATGGCTACACCTTC CASSEGNYGYTF
14 TRBJ1-2 - TRBV6-5 - TGTGCCAGCAGTTTAGTACAGGGCAACTATGGCTACACCTTC CASSLVQGNYGYTF
12 TRBJ2-1 TRBD2 TRBV7-2 - TGTGCCAGCAGCCAGCGGGGGGGTGAGCAGTTCTTC CASSQRGGEQFF
14 TRBJ2-7 - TRBV9 - TGTGCCAGCAGCGTAGATGGGGGCTCCTACGAGCAGTACTTC CASSVDGGSYEQYF
15 TRBJ2-5 - TRBV10-3 - TGTGCCATCAGTGAGGGGGGGCCCAAAAGCTTAACCCAGTACTTC CAISEGGPKSLTQYF